This TCR beta chain was identified in a study of shared T cell receptors in the human thymus. This CDR3 comprises 13 residues. V lost 3 bases, J lost 4 bases, and 10 bases lay in between. Per germline, CDR1 GTSNPN and CDR2 SVGIG (reference sequence). Produced via immunoSEQ multiplex PCR; TCRdb's table is partial and in-frame only. The sample yields some 700,000 clones, over 75% seen once. A further study also used this sample, focusing on human thymus T cells. As that report states: Resections obtained during corrective heart surgery supplied the thymus tissue. Repertoires from thymus and blood appeared to show biased V and J gene usage. As related research reported, thymic repertoires overlapped highly among unrelated individuals.

The sample consisted of thymocytes. The rearrangement joins TRBV30 to TRBJ1-5, with a possible D match to TRBD1 (6 bases). The source of this sequence is a boy in the first two years of life with a congenital heart defect. The CDR3, as DNA: TGTGCCTGGAGGGGAACAGGGAATCAGCCCCAGCATTTT. Translated, it gives CAWRGTGNQPQHF.